This T cell receptor beta chain emerged from a study of blood T cell repertoires in COVID-19 (dated by TCRdb to the early 2020s). A note on the overall study: The collaborator samples originated in the United States, Italy and Spain and spanned the acute and convalescent phases of COVID-19. The prospective study material was composed of cDNA or gDNA derived from T cells, B-cell-depleted T cells, or PBMCs. The dataset comprised deeply sampled blood TCRbeta repertoires from subjects exposed to, actively infected with, or recovered from COVID-19. The samples were drawn from the first 160 participants of the ongoing ImmuneRACE study and from over 950 subjects provided by 6 global collaborators. A freely available public database, intended as a resource for researchers studying the immune response to SARS-CoV-2, is where the repertoires were released. Where available, HLA class I and class II types were obtained from metadata supplied by the sample provider rather than from assay-based typing. Nearly every sample came with metadata listing a de-identified subject ID, COVID-19 status, age in years and sex.

What the study reported, not specific to this receptor: How much clinical and demographic metadata was included differed by source and by participant, and the metadata was provided uncurated.

The immunoSEQ Assay, a bias-controlled multiplex PCR, was used to amplify TCRbeta CDR3 regions from genomic DNA. The source study handled its data this way. The number of nucleated cells in each sample was estimated by amplification of reference gene primers within the assay. To quantify the absolute abundance of each unique TCRbeta CDR3 rearrangement, sequence reads were collapsed and filtered. For each sample, productive Simpson clonality was calculated by taking the square root of Simpson's diversity index across productive rearrangements. TCRdb mirrors the immuneACCESS table, restricted to in-frame sequences. Some clones are absent from its copies; in checked studies, under half trace to an unresolved V gene, and the reason for the others is unknown. V, J and clone size derive from that table, while D and trimming were established from the DNA sequence. Recorded for this sample are approximately 250,000 clones; around nine tenths of them occurred a single time. Jointly, the top ten make up about 10% of the sample.

V lost 0 bases and J lost 3 bases; the stretch between them is 8 bases long. In the germline V gene (reference sequence), CDR1 corresponds to LNHDA and CDR2 to SQIVND. Taken from cysteine to phenylalanine, the CDR3 has 15 residues. Only the CDR3 DNA stays, 45 bases, in frame from base 1. As to this clone: This receptor's antigen is unknown. Per-base qualities were not stored, and no clone one base away is much larger.

Collaborating institutions collected whole blood in K2EDTA tubes following their own protocols. Collaborator samples were shipped for TCRbeta analysis as frozen whole blood, isolated PBMCs, or DNA extracted from either sample type. This chain joins TRBV19 to TRBJ1-4; TRBD1 is a weak D gene call, 5 bases matching. Source material: peripheral blood. The sequence came from a man in his forties or fifties with active or convalescent COVID-19. DNA sequence: TGTGCCAGTAGTATAGATCCGACAGCTAATGAAAAACTGTTTTTT. It translates as CASSIDPTANEKLFF.